This note documents a single T cell receptor (beta chain) sequence. Germline CDR1 and CDR2: WSHSY and SAAADI. V gave up 4 bases and J gave up 0 bases; unmatched junction bases: 13. The CDR3 has 18 amino acids. The data were taken from a study of blood T cell repertoires in COVID-19. On the study more broadly: Samples came from the United States, Italy and Spain, spanning acute and convalescent COVID-19. Sample material is recorded as cDNA or gDNA derived from T cells, B-cell-depleted T cells, or PBMCs.

Original handling: Reference gene primer amplification in the assay estimated nucleated cell counts. This table comes from immunoSEQ multiplex PCR, and its TCRdb copy is limited to in-frame clones, with some not included. V, J and clone size reflect that table, while D and trimming were determined from the DNA. This table holds about 180,000 clones, around 77% found once. This rearrangement joins TRBV10-2 to TRBJ2-7, with 9 bases matching TRBD2. This receptor was taken from a man between 65 and 85 years old with active or convalescent COVID-19. Input material: peripheral blood. The CDR3: CASSGSGRLATNSYEQYF. The CDR3 coding sequence is TGCGCCAGCAGTGGAAGCGGGAGGCTAGCGACCAACTCCTACGAGCAGTACTTC.